This T cell receptor beta chain was found in a study of cytomegalovirus exposure and HLA in healthy donors (TCRdb year 2017). Background for the entire study: An earlier analysis of several hundred of the donors reported 276 Gb of sequence data and 117 million unique TCR beta sequences obtained from approximately 180 million T cells. The number of donors typed differed by locus, with 629-630 for A, B, C, DRB1 and DQB1, around 560 for DQA1, under 610 for DPA1, and about 450 for DPB1. Of the roughly 400 genotyped donors, approximately 82% fell in the genetic ancestry cluster associated with self-reported Caucasian donors. An early release that covered about 600 HLA-typed donors contained around 330 gigabases of sequencing data and 65 million to 100 million unique TCR sequences. Both class I and class II loci were covered by HLA typing, at four-digit resolution. Across approximately 400 genotyped donors of the cohort, an average of 235,054 unique TCR beta nucleotide sequences per donor were sequenced, and roughly 18% of those sequences were non-productive. About five DR-DQ haplotypes were treated as single units for association and clustering because of strong linkage in the cohort. The aim of the study was to test whether cataloging public T cell receptors could identify signatures of past pathogen exposure. To predict cytomegalovirus infection status, the study brought together high-throughput TCR immunosequencing, statistical association of individual TCRs with disease status, and machine learning. Donor age, sex, ethnicity and CMV serostatus were compiled together with the repertoire data. All discovery cohort repertoires had been generated using a single sequencing platform. In a later analysis, previously published TCR beta repertoires from 500 to 750 donors were re-analyzed and high-resolution HLA genotyping was added so that TCR occurrence patterns could be studied. Along with the approximately 700-subject first cohort, a separate validation cohort of over 90 different subjects was used. A later genetic analysis took genome-wide SNP genotypes for about three fifths of the roughly 670 donors and used that subset as a discovery cohort. An earlier analysis of approximately 500 of the donors applied high-throughput TCR beta sequencing to assess whether each TCR beta V gene segment acted as functional or pseudogenic. The later analysis used no new phenotypic data to find candidate immune exposures, relying instead on TCR beta sequences and their occurrence across donors. The study profiled the T cell repertoires of approximately 700 subjects by immunosequencing and related them to cytomegalovirus serostatus. The paper as a whole reports these results and caveats: Across donors, most TCR sequences were observed very rarely, whereas some public TCRs were present in many individuals. The presence/absence analyses assumed that sequencing depth was roughly uniform across donors, and that assumption may not be true. Most CMV-associated TCR beta chains appeared to be HLA-restricted in a later analysis, and the HLA associations seemed to be driven largely by CMV exposure. In a later analysis, HLA-associated TCR beta chains were found to be more clonally expanded and to have lower generation probabilities than equally common non-associated chains. The 87-base-pair reads could not distinguish some IMGT-functional V segments, including TRBV6-2 and TRBV6-3, so those segments were excluded. According to the authors, the approach could potentially be generalized to other disease states and immunological phenotypes. A further reported finding was that TCR beta sequences accurately predicted the HLA-A and HLA-B alleles for most subjects in the first cohort. According to a later analysis, TCR association rates differed among HLA loci, with DRB1 alleles showing the most associated TCRs and HLA-C alleles showing the fewest. Linkage disequilibrium might explain the correlated functional status among segregating V segments, but an unknown experimental factor could not be excluded. V-gene and J-gene trimming of TCR beta chains was associated with a missense DCLRE1C variant in a later genetic analysis, and the association was replicated in an independent cohort. Because counts were too low, under 20 rarely observed V segments, including chromosome 9 orphons, were left out of the earlier analysis of a few hundred of the donors. Broadly in line with IMGT annotations, most TCR beta V segments showed up in productive rearrangements about 90% or about 30% of the time in an earlier analysis of about 500 of the donors. In a later analysis, several top co-occurrence clusters were reported to appear linked to parvovirus B19, influenza, CMV and Epstein-Barr virus. Because HLA typing was unavailable for some donors at each locus, only the typed subset was used in association tests. In a later analysis, 15,000 to 20,000 TCR beta sequences were associated with specific HLA alleles at a false discovery rate of 0.05. When HLA alleles, especially DR and DQ, strongly co-occurred, attributing TCR associations to individual alleles was difficult. Compared with the roughly 600-donor mean, donors in an Asian-associated ancestry cluster had fewer N-insertions in productive TCRs, according to a later genetic analysis. The only immune exposure information available for the cohort was CMV serostatus. Cytomegalovirus status was reported to be diagnosed by the classifier with high specificity and sensitivity in both the original and validation cohorts. In vitro tests confirmed that a few of the cytomegalovirus-associated TCR beta chains recognize cytomegalovirus antigens. In the study, approximately 160 TCR beta chains were listed as associated with cytomegalovirus. A cluster of highly shared sequence variants was judged likely to be a technical artifact of the sequencing pipeline. In this cohort, only TCR beta chains were sequenced, and detectable features were limited by the absence of alpha or paired-chain data.

In total, roughly 670 healthy bone marrow donors made up the cohort. Cohort members were all nominally healthy when sampled, although unrecorded immune exposures were likely present. The donor was CMV seropositive and belonged to the group of 250 to 300 seropositive cohort members. A peripheral blood sample was provided by each donor, and peripheral blood mononuclear cells were used for TCR beta sequencing. Genomic DNA extraction from the blood cell samples was performed with the Qiagen DNeasy Blood Extraction Kit. The library came from the immunoSEQ multiplex PCR assay. The multiplex PCR relied on a mix of 60 forward primers for TCR Vbeta segments and 13 reverse primers for TCR Jbeta segments. A multiplex PCR assay on genomic DNA amplified the CDR3 region of rearranged TCR beta genes. On the Illumina HiSeq System, the amplified TCR beta libraries were sequenced as 87-base-pair reads. Turning to the authors' computational methods: A later analysis counted tens of millions of unique TCR beta chains across the approximately 700 repertoires, and roughly 11 million of these chains were shared by at least two donors. A nearest-neighbor algorithm error-corrected the raw reads and collapsed the reads into unique sequences, merging closely related sequences to remove PCR and sequencing errors. Alignment of CDR3 sequences to IMGT reference sequences was used to assign V, D and J gene segments. For a sequence to be retained, at least a six-nucleotide match to both a V gene segment and a J gene segment was required. A rearrangement was called productive if the CDR3 had no stop codons and remained in frame with V and J, and every other rearrangement was called non-productive. CDR3 was defined according to IMGT convention as the region running from the second conserved V-encoded cysteine to the conserved J-encoded phenylalanine. In an earlier analysis of roughly 610 of the donors, sequences lacking an unambiguous match to a single V gene segment were excluded. In an earlier analysis of approximately 590 of the donors, a V segment was called functional when productive rearrangements were above 56.7%, and segregating when the standard deviation between donors exceeded 5%. A statistical classification framework was built for diagnosing cytomegalovirus status from the catalog of TCR beta chain sequences. In a later analysis, TCR nucleotide sequences were compared against IMGT/GENE-DB human TR gene sequences so that V and J genes could be assigned. In a later analysis, CDR3 sequences and most-parsimonious VDJ recombination scenarios were assigned using the TCRdist pipeline. A later analysis defined each TCR beta chain by its CDR3 amino acid sequence plus V-gene family, and excluded reads lacking a unique V-gene family. A later analysis removed 592 highly shared, low-generation-probability nucleotide sequences to deal with suspected cross-contamination and a sequencing artifact. In a later analysis, a clonal expansion index was calculated for each public chain from normalized within-repertoire ranks of inferred template counts. In a later analysis, generation probabilities were computed using a VDJ recombination model fitted to out-of-frame rearrangements, and the results were checked against IGoR. Hypergeometric tests were used in a later analysis to score TCR-TCR, TCR-HLA and TCR-CMV co-occurrence, with a repertoire-size bias correction applied to the TCR pairs. A later analysis estimated false discovery rates by permuting HLA or CMV assignments 20 times. In a later analysis, co-occurring TCRs were grouped using DBSCAN, and TCRdist sequence similarity was added for clustering within HLA-allele-positive subsets. For co-occurrence clustering, repertoires with fewer than 30,000 or more than 120,000 public chains were excluded, along with several repertoires with anomalous nucleotide sharing. TCRdb holds this immuneACCESS table with in-frame rearrangements only. Some clones are missing; in checked studies, unresolved V genes explain under half, and the rest has no known cause. V and J calls and clone size are those listed in that table; D and trimming were worked out from the DNA. A total of 150,000 to 200,000 clones appear in this sample, around 80% of them only once. The top ten constitute under 8% of the sample.

Turning to this clone: Its antigen is currently not known. The record has no base qualities; no much larger clone is one base away.

V trim: 4 bases; J trim: 4 bases; unmatched bases: 8. Including cysteine and phenylalanine, the CDR3 has 15 amino acids. The sequence is cut down to CDR3 DNA, 45 bases in frame from base 1. The germline V gene supplies CDR1 SNHLY and CDR2 FYNNEI. Here the chain combines TRBV2 and TRBJ2-3; TRBD2 agrees with 7 junctional bases. This TCR derives from a man aged 45-65 years in good health and CMV-seropositive. Sequencing used PBMCs. The CDR3: CASSVFGGDADTQYF. The sequenced DNA: TGTGCCAGCAGTGTGTTTGGGGGGGACGCAGATACGCAGTATTTT.